Below are 13 T cell receptor beta chains sequenced from a single sample in a study of identical twins. One entry per CDR3 protein results from TCRdb running MiXCR on the 5' RACE reads. The table includes about 730,000 distinct CDR3 sequences, approximately 22% detected once. These data also featured in a second study, about T cells expressing NK-cell markers.

Sequencing used PBMCs. The origin of the receptors is a woman younger than 30 in good health.

CDR3 sequence reads: CASSPGQGLAEQYF. CDR3 coding DNA: TGTGCCAGCTCACCGGGACAGGGACTCGCCGAGCAGTACTTC. V usage is TRBV18 and J usage is TRBJ2-7; 9 bases match TRBD1. V shed 3 bases, J shed 6 bases, and the junction held 6 bases outside the gene matches. The CDR3 contains 14 residues. Germline CDR1 KGHSH, CDR2 LQKENI.

This clonotype was counted at least ten times. The CDR3 DNA follows: TGTGCCAGCAGCACCCGACTTGCGGAGCTCAATCAGCCCCAGCATTTT. Amino acids: CASSTRLAELNQPQHF. V usage is TRBV21-1 and J usage is TRBJ1-5. TRBV21-1 is annotated as a pseudogene. The CDR3 spans 16 residues.

This chain uses TRBV29-1 with TRBJ1-1; D ambiguous. Germline loops: CDR1 SQVTM, CDR2 ANQGSEA. The CDR3 is made up of 12 amino acids. V shed 4 bases and J shed 1 base, with 7 bases lying between them. The CDR3 sequence is CSVVLTNTEAFF. The CDR3 DNA reads as TGCAGCGTTGTTCTGACGAACACTGAAGCTTTCTTT.

This chain joins TRBV7-8 and TRBJ2-7; 8 positions agree with TRBD2. The trim removed 5 bases at V and 2 bases at J, leaving 5 bases unmatched. CDR1 and CDR2 from the germline V gene are SGHVS and FQNEAQ. This CDR3 has 14 residues. The CDR3 DNA is TGTGCCAGCAGCGAAATAGCGGGGACCTACGAGCAGTACTTC. Its translation is CASSEIAGTYEQYF.

This clonotype showed up just a few times. The genes are TRBV29-1 and TRBJ2-2, with D unresolved. Germline loops: CDR1 SQVTM, CDR2 ANQGSEA. The CDR3 is 11 amino acids. The V end was cut by 4 bases, the J end by 5 bases, with 5 bases between. The DNA of the CDR3 is TGCAGCGTTGTCGCTACCGGGGAGCTGTTTTTT. Translated, it gives CSVVATGELFF.

This clonotype was observed a few times. The CDR3 loop is CAWSIGRGNTIYF. CDR3 sequence (DNA): TGTGCCTGGAGTATCGGCCGAGGAAACACCATATATTTT. This chain uses TRBV30 with TRBJ1-3, with D unresolved. CDR1 is GTSNPN, CDR2 SVGIG, per germline (reference sequence). This CDR3 has 13 residues. Deletions cut 2 bases from V and 4 bases from J, with 9 bases between.

The J gene is TRBJ2-5, the V gene TRBV9, with D hard to call. Trimming stripped 4 bases from V and 1 base from J, with 14 bases between. The CDR3 contains 15 residues. Germline V lookup: CDR1 SGDLS, CDR2 YYNGEE. The CDR3 sequence: CASSPRLGPQETQYF. Written as DNA, the CDR3 is TGTGCCAGCAGCCCCCGTCTAGGACCCCAAGAGACCCAGTACTTC.

This rearrangement joins TRBV6-1 to TRBJ2-1, with TRBD2 matching over 7 bases. CDR1 MNHNS and CDR2 SASEGT come from the germline V gene. The CDR3 contains 13 residues. This CDR3 reads CTARGSSYNEQFF. In DNA form, the CDR3 reads TGTACGGCGCGCGGGAGCTCCTACAATGAGCAGTTCTTC.

The chain recombines TRBV6-1 with TRBJ2-5; 8 nucleotides line up with TRBD1. The junction had 12 bases not matched to a gene; V was cut back by 7 bases and J by 5 bases. CDR1 and CDR2 (germline): MNHNS, SASEGT. This CDR3 contains 15 residues. Here the CDR3 reads CASTHQGQGKETQYF. The CDR3 DNA reads as TGTGCCAGCACCCACCAAGGACAGGGAAAGGAGACCCAGTACTTC.

The rearrangement joins TRBV6-1 to TRBJ1-1; 8 positions agree with TRBD1. V was pared by 6 bases and J by 1 base, with 4 bases of the junction left unmatched. Germline-derived CDR1 and CDR2 are MNHNS and SASEGT. This CDR3 is built from 14 residues. CDR3: CASSRQGQNTEAFF. CDR3 DNA sequence: TGTGCCAGCAGCAGACAGGGGCAGAACACTGAAGCTTTCTTT.

The genes are TRBV20-1 and TRBJ2-7; TRBD2 matches at 9 bases. Unmatched junction bases numbered 8, after V lost 6 bases and J lost 5 bases. CDR1 and CDR2 (germline): DFQATT, SNEGSKA (reference sequence). The CDR3 runs to 13 residues. CDR3 sequence (DNA): TGCAGTGCCCCGGGACTAGCAGTTGACGAGCAGTACTTC. It translates to CSAPGLAVDEQYF.

A few counts support this clonotype. The gene calls are TRBV7-8 and TRBJ2-3; the match to TRBD1 covers 9 bases. V was clipped by 5 bases and J by 2 bases; unmatched bases: 5. The CDR3 is 15 amino acids. Germline loops: CDR1 SGHVS, CDR2 FQNEAQ. This CDR3 reads CASSPGDRATDTQYF. The CDR3 DNA sequence: TGTGCCAGCAGCCCCGGGGACAGGGCCACAGATACGCAGTATTTT. Full variable domain (rest looked up from reference TRBV7-8 and TRBJ2-3): GAGVSQSPRYKVAKRGQDVALRCDPISGHVSLFWYQQALGQGPEFLTYFQNEAQLDKSGLPSDRFFAERPEGSVSTLKIQRTQQEDSAVYLCASSPGDRATDTQYFGPGTRLTVL.

The V gene is TRBV4-1, the J gene TRBJ2-5; perhaps TRBD2 as D (6 bases). V was shortened by 4 bases and J by 5 bases, with 17 bases between the two germline ends. The CDR3 is made up of 15 amino acids. CDR1 and CDR2 from the germline V gene are MGHRA and YSYEKL. For the CDR3, the DNA is TGCGCCAGCAGCCCTTGGGTCGGGAGCGGGGAGACCCAGTACTTC. It translates to CASSPWVGSGETQYF.